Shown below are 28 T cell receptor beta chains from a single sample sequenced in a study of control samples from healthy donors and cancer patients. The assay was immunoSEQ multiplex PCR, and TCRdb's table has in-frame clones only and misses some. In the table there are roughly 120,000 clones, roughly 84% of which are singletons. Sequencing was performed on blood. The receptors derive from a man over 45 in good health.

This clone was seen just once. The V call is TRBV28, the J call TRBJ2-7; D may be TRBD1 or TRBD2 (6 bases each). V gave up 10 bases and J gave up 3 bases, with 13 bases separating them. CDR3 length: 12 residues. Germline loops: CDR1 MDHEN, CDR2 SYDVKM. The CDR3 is CATGGGIYEQYF. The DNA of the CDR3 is TGTGCCACCGGAGGGGGGATCTACGAGCAGTACTTC.

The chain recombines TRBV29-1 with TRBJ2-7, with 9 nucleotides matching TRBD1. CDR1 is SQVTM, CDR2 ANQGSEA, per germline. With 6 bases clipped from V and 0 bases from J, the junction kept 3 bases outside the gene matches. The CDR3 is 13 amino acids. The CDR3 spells CSVDRGASYEQYF. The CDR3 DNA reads TGCAGCGTCGACAGGGGGGCCTCCTACGAGCAGTACTTC.

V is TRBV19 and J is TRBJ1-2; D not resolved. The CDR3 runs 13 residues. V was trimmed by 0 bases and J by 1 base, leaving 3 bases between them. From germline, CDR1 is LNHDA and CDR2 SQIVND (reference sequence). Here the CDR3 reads CASSIDYNYGYTF. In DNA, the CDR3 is TGTGCCAGTAGTATAGATTATAACTATGGCTACACCTTC. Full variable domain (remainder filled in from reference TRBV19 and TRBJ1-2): DGGITQSPKYLFRKEGQNVTLSCEQNLNHDAMYWYRQDPGQGLRLIYYSQIVNDFQKGDIAEGYSVSREKKESFPLTVTSAQKNPTAFYLCASSIDYNYGYTFGSGTRLTVV.

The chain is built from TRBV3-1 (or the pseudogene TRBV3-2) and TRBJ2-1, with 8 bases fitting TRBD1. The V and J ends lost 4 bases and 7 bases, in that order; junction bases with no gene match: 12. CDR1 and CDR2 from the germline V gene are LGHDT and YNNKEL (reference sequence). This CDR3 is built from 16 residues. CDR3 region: CASSPITGQGPNEQFF. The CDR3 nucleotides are TGTGCCAGCAGCCCCATCACAGGACAGGGTCCAAATGAGCAGTTCTTC.

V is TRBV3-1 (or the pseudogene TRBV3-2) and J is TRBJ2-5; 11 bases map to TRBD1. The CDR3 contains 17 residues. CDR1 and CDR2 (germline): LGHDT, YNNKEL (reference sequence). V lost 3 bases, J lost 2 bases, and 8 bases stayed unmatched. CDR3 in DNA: TGTGCCAGCAGCCAGAGGACAGGGGGCGCCTTGCAAGAGACCCAGTACTTC. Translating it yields CASSQRTGGALQETQYF.

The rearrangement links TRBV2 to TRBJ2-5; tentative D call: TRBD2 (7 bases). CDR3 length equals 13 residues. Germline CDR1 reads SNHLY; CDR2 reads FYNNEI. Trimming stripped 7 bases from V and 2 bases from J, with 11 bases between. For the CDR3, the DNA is TGTGCCAGCATGAGGGGGGGTCAAGAGACCCAGTACTTC. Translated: CASMRGGQETQYF.

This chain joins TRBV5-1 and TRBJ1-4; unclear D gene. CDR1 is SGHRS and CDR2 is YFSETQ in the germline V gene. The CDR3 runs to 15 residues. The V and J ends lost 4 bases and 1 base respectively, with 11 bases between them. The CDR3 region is CASSLAAKTNEKLFF. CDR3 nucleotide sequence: TGCGCCAGCAGCCTGGCAGCGAAAACTAATGAAAAACTGTTTTTT.

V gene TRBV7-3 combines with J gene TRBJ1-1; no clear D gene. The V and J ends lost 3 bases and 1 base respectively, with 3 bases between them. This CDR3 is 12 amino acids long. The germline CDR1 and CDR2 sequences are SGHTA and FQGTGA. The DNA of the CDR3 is TGTGCCAGCAGCTTCGGGAACACTGAAGCTTTCTTT. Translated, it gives CASSFGNTEAFF.

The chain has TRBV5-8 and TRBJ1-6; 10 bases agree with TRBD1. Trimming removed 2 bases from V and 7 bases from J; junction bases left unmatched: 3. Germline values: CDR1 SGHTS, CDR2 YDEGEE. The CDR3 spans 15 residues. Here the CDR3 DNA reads TGTGCCAGCAGCTTCCCGGGACAGGGGAATTCACCCCTCCACTTT. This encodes CASSFPGQGNSPLHF.

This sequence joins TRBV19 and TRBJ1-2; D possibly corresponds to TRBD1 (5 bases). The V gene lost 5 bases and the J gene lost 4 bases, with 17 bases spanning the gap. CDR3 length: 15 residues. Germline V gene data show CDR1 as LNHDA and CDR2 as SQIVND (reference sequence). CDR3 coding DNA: TGTGCCAGTAGTCCAGGAGACAGTCGCTTCTATGGCTACACCTTC. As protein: CASSPGDSRFYGYTF.

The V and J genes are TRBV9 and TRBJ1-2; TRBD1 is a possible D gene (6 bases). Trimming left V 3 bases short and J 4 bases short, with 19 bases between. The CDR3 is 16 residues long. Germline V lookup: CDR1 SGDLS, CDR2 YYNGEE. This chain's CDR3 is CASSAPPTGRAYGYTF. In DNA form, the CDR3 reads TGTGCCAGCAGCGCGCCCCCCACAGGGAGGGCCTATGGCTACACCTTC.

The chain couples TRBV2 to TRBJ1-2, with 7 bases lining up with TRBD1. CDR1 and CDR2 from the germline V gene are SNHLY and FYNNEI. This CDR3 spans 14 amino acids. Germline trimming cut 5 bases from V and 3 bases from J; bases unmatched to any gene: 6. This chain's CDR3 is CASSSAGTDYGYTF. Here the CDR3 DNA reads TGTGCCAGCAGTTCCGCCGGGACAGACTATGGCTACACCTTC.

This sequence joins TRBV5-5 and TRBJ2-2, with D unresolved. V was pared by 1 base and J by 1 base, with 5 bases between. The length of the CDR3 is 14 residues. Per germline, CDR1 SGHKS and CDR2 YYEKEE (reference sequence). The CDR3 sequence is CASSLLQNTGELFF. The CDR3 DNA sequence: TGTGCCAGCAGCTTGTTACAGAACACCGGGGAGCTGTTTTTT.

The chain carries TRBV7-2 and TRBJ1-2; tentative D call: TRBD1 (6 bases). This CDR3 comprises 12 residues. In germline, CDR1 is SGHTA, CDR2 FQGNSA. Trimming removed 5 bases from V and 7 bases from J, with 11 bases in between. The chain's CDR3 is CASSPYRAGYTF. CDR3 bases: TGTGCCAGCAGCCCGTACAGGGCTGGCTACACCTTC.

This CDR3 is CASSLVSSYNEQFF. The CDR3 nucleotides read TGTGCCAGCAGCTTGGTGAGCTCCTACAATGAGCAGTTCTTC. The gene calls are TRBV5-6 and TRBJ2-1; D unresolved. CDR3 length equals 14 residues. CDR1 is SGHDT, CDR2 YYEEEE, per germline. The germline V and J ends were trimmed by 0 bases and 0 bases, with 4 bases remaining between them. Variable domain in full (rest from reference TRBV5-6 and TRBJ2-1): DAGVTQSPTHLIKTRGQQVTLRCSPKSGHDTVSWYQQALGQGPQFIFQYYEEEERQRGNFPDRFSGHQFPNYSSELNVNALLLGDSALYLCASSLVSSYNEQFFGPGTRLTVL.

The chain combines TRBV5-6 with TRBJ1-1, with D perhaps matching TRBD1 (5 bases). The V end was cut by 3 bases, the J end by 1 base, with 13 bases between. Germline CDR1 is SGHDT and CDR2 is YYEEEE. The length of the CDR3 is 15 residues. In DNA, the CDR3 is TGTGCCAGCAGCTGTATGGGGGGTAGGAACACTGAAGCTTTCTTT. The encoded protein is CASSCMGGRNTEAFF. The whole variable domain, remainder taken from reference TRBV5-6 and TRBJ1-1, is DAGVTQSPTHLIKTRGQQVTLRCSPKSGHDTVSWYQQALGQGPQFIFQYYEEEERQRGNFPDRFSGHQFPNYSSELNVNALLLGDSALYLCASSCMGGRNTEAFFGQGTRLTVV.

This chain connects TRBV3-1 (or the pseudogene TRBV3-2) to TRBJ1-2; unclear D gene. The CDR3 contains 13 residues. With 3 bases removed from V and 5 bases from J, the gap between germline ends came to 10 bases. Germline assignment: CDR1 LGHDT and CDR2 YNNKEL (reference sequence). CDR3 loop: CASSQKGRYGYTF. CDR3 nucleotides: TGTGCCAGCAGCCAGAAGGGAAGATATGGCTACACCTTC.

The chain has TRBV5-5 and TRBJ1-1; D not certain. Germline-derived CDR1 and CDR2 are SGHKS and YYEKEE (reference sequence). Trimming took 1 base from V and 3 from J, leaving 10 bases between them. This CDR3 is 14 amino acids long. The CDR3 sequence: CASSLSRRDTEAFF. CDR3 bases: TGTGCCAGCAGCTTGTCCCGACGAGACACTGAAGCTTTCTTT. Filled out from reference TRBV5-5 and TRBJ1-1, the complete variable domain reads DAGVTQSPTHLIKTRGQQVTLRCSPISGHKSVSWYQQVLGQGPQFIFQYYEKEERGRGNFPDRFSARQFPNYSSELNVNALLLGDSALYLCASSLSRRDTEAFFGQGTRLTVV.

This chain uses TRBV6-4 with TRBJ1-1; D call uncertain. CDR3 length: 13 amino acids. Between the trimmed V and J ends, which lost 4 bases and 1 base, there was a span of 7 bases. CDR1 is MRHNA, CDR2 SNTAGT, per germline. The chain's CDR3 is CASSVQKNTEAFF. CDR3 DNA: TGTGCCAGCAGTGTACAGAAGAACACTGAAGCTTTCTTT.

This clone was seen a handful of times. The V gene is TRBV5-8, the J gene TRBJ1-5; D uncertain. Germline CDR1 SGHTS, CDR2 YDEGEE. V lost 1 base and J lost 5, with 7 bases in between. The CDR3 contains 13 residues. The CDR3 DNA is TGTGCCAGCAGCTTGTCGGGGTATCAGCCCCAGCATTTT. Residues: CASSLSGYQPQHF.

The chain's CDR3 is CATSDLQGGIGELFF. The CDR3 DNA sequence: TGTGCCACCAGTGATTTACAGGGGGGTATCGGGGAGCTGTTTTTT. V usage is TRBV24-1 and J usage is TRBJ2-2, with TRBD1 matching 8 bases. Germline lookup yields CDR1 KGHDR and CDR2 SFDVKD. This CDR3 contains 15 residues. Unmatched junction bases numbered 4, after V lost 1 base and J lost 7 bases.

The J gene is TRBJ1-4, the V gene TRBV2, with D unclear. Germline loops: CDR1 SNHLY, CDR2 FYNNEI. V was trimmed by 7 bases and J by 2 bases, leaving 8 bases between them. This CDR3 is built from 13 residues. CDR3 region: CASNPRTNEKLFF. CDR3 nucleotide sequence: TGTGCCAGCAACCCTAGGACTAATGAAAAACTGTTTTTT.

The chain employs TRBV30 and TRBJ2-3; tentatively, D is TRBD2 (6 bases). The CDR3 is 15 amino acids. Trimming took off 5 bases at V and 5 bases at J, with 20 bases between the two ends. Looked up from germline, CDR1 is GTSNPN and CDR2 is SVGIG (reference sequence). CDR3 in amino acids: CAWETGTLDRDTQYF. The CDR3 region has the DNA TGTGCCTGGGAAACCGGGACTTTGGATCGAGATACGCAGTATTTT.

CDR3 in amino acids: CASSRSLGGGSEQPQHF. The CDR3 DNA follows: TGTGCCAGCAGCCGCTCCCTCGGCGGGGGGTCGGAACAGCCCCAGCATTTT. The gene calls are TRBV4-2 and TRBJ1-5; a possible D gene is TRBD1 (5 bases). The CDR3 consists of 17 residues. V was cut by 4 bases and J by 7 bases, with 23 bases left in between. Per germline, CDR1 LGHNA and CDR2 YNFKEQ.

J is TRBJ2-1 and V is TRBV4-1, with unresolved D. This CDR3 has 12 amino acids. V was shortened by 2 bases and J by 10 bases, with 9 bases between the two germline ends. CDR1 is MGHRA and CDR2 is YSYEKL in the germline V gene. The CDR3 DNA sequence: TGCGCCAGCAGCCAACCTCCCAGGGAGCAGTTCTTC. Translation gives CASSQPPREQFF.

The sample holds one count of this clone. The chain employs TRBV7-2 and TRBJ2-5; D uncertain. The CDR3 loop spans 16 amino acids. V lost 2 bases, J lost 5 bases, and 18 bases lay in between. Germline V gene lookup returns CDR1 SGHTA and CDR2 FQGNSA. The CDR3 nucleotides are TGTGCCAGCAGCTTAATTCCGGGCTCAGTCGCTGAGACCCAGTACTTC. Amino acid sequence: CASSLIPGSVAETQYF.

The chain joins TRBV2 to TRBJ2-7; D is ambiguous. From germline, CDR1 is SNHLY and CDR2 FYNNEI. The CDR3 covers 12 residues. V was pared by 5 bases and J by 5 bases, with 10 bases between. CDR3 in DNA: TGTGCCAGCAGTCTAGTCCCCAACGAGCAGTACTTC. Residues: CASSLVPNEQYF.

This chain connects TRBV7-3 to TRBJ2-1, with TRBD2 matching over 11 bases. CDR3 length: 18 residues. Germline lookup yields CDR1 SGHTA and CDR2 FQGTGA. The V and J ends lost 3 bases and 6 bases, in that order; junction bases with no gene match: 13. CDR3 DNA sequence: TGTGCCAGCAGCTTTAGCGGGGGGGCCCTCGGCGACTTCAATGAGCAGTTCTTC. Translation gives CASSFSGGALGDFNEQFF.